The clone carrying this T cell receptor beta chain was seen only once. Its antigen is undetermined. Assay: immunoSEQ multiplex PCR; the TCRdb copy retains only in-frame clones and omits some. The table includes about 43,000 clones, roughly nine tenths detected once. The sample belongs to a study of cytomegalovirus exposure and HLA in healthy donors. Findings and limits, study-wide: Investigators reported 150 to 200 TCR beta chains as tied to cytomegalovirus.

V lost 1 base and J lost 9; bases outside the gene matches: 2. There are 15 residues in the CDR3. Germline values: CDR1 MNHNS, CDR2 SASEGT. Sequencing was performed on PBMCs. This chain links TRBV6-1 with TRBJ2-4, with TRBD2 identical over 14 bases. The sequence came from a man between 18 and 35 years old in good health and CMV-seronegative. The CDR3 here is CASSEGLAGGGIQYF. The CDR3 coding sequence is TGTGCCAGCAGTGAAGGACTAGCGGGGGGGGGCATTCAGTACTTC.